One sample yielded the 25 T cell receptor beta chains listed below, sequenced in a study of blood T cell repertoires in COVID-19. TCRdb keeps only in-frame clones here, not all; method: immunoSEQ multiplex PCR. The sample holds 150,000 or so clones, around 83% seen once. Sequenced material: peripheral blood. These receptors all stem from a woman aged 55-69 years with acute or convalescent COVID-19.

This clone was found once. The CDR3 loop reads CATSRPTQGAGETQYF. The DNA for the CDR3 is TGTGCCACCAGCAGACCTACACAGGGGGCTGGGGAGACCCAGTACTTC. The chain carries TRBV15 and TRBJ2-5, with 9 bases aligning to TRBD1. Germline loops: CDR1 LNHNV, CDR2 YYDKDF (reference sequence). After removal of 2 bases from V and 5 bases from J, the junction contained 9 bases not matched to a gene. The CDR3 consists of 16 residues.

The V call is TRBV24-1, the J call TRBJ1-1, with 9 bases fitting TRBD1. The CDR3 extends over 17 amino acids. Germline values: CDR1 KGHDR, CDR2 SFDVKD. Trimming took 2 bases from V and 5 from J; bases not matched to a gene: 11. The CDR3 here is CATSDSPQGAERTEAFF. CDR3 DNA sequence: TGTGCCACCAGTGATTCGCCACAGGGGGCGGAGAGAACTGAAGCTTTCTTT.

The rearrangement uses TRBV24-1 and TRBJ1-5; 9 bases are shared with TRBD1. The germline V gene encodes CDR1 KGHDR and CDR2 SFDVKD. This CDR3 comprises 15 residues. Unmatched junction bases numbered 7, after V lost 4 bases and J lost 7 bases. Here the CDR3 reads CATSDDRGSNQPQHF. DNA for the CDR3: TGTGCCACCAGTGACGACAGGGGGTCGAACCAGCCCCAGCATTTT.

The chain couples TRBV6-5 to TRBJ2-3, with TRBD2 matching over 8 bases. The CDR3 has 16 residues. Per germline, CDR1 MNHEY and CDR2 SVGAGI. Trimming removed 4 bases from V and 2 bases from J; junction bases left unmatched: 8. CDR3 in amino acids: CASSSRLAGYTDTQYF. The CDR3 coding sequence is TGTGCCAGCAGTTCCAGATTAGCGGGGTACACAGATACGCAGTATTTT.

The V gene is TRBV3-1 (or the pseudogene TRBV3-2), the J gene TRBJ1-3; D unclear. V lost 5 bases and J lost 0, with 14 bases in between. The CDR3 is 16 amino acids. CDR1 and CDR2 (germline): LGHDT, YNNKEL (reference sequence). CDR3 in DNA: TGTGCCAGCAGCTCGCGCCTCGACTCCTCTGGAAACACCATATATTTT. It encodes CASSSRLDSSGNTIYF.

The J gene is TRBJ1-1, the V gene TRBV3-1 (or the pseudogene TRBV3-2); D is unresolved. Germline lookup yields CDR1 LGHDT and CDR2 YNNKEL (reference sequence). V was clipped by 1 base and J by 3 bases, with 6 bases between them. The CDR3 sequence is 13 residues long. CDR3 nucleotides: TGTGCCAGCAGCCAAGCGGCGGACACTGAAGCTTTCTTT. Amino acid sequence: CASSQAADTEAFF.

The genes are TRBV30 and TRBJ1-2; 8 positions agree with TRBD1. Unmatched junction bases numbered 13, after V lost 4 bases and J lost 3 bases. The CDR3 runs to 16 residues. From germline, CDR1 is GTSNPN and CDR2 SVGIG (reference sequence). In DNA, the CDR3 is TGTGCCTGGATCCGACAGGGGCCGACGGGGGACTATGGCTACACCTTC. This gives the protein CAWIRQGPTGDYGYTF.

The chain employs TRBV5-1 and TRBJ1-2, with a weak D call TRBD1 (5 bases). The CDR3 has 14 residues. Germline V lookup: CDR1 SGHRS, CDR2 YFSETQ. V was clipped by 5 bases and J by 2 bases, with 13 bases between them. CDR3 DNA sequence: TGCGCCAGCAGACAGGCGGCGGGGAACTATGGCTACACCTTC. It translates to CASRQAAGNYGYTF. Full variable domain (missing parts from reference TRBV5-1 and TRBJ1-2): KAGVTQTPRYLIKTRGQQVTLSCSPISGHRSVSWYQQTPGQGLQFLFEYFSETQRNKGNFPGRFSGRQFSNSRSEMNVSTLELGDSALYLCASRQAAGNYGYTFGSGTRLTVV.

The chain uses TRBV12-5 and TRBJ1-4; TRBD1 agrees at 9 bases. Per the germline V gene, CDR1 is LGHNT and CDR2 is FRNRAP. This CDR3 is 20 amino acids long. J gave up 3 bases and V 2 bases, and 16 bases lay outside the gene matches. CDR3 sequence reads: CASGLTPYPGQGISNEKLFF. The CDR3 DNA follows: TGTGCTAGTGGTTTGACCCCTTACCCGGGACAGGGAATCTCTAATGAAAAACTGTTTTTT.

V gene TRBV19 combines with J gene TRBJ2-2, with 8 bases matching TRBD1. The CDR3 is made up of 14 amino acids. Germline V gene sequence: CDR1 LNHDA, CDR2 SQIVND (reference sequence). V shed 5 bases, J shed 6 bases, and the junction held 5 bases outside the gene matches. The CDR3 loop is CASSDQQGAGELFF. The CDR3 DNA reads as TGTGCCAGTAGTGACCAACAGGGGGCCGGGGAGCTGTTTTTT.

Remarks on this clone: Distinct nucleotide sequences in the sample also encode this CDR3. This chain links TRBV5-1 with TRBJ1-1, with D tentatively TRBD1 (5 bases). The ends were cut back, 0 bases at V and 4 bases at J, with 10 bases in the middle. CDR3 size: 14 residues. CDR1 and CDR2 from the germline V gene are SGHRS and YFSETQ. CDR3 sequence (DNA): TGCGCCAGCAGCTTGGATGGGCAGGGCACTGAAGCTTTCTTT. Its translation: CASSLDGQGTEAFF.

The CDR3 bases are TGTGCCTGGAGTGTACGGTGGGGCAGTCTCAACTATGGCTACACCTTC. Protein product: CAWSVRWGSLNYGYTF. The genes are TRBV30 and TRBJ1-2, with a weak D call TRBD1 (5 bases). Germline loops: CDR1 GTSNPN, CDR2 SVGIG (reference sequence). Trimming removed 0 bases from V and 2 bases from J, with 16 bases in between. The CDR3 spans 16 residues.

The chain combines TRBV7-8 with TRBJ1-2; 10 bases map to TRBD1. The CDR3 sequence is 15 residues long. CDR1 is SGHVS, CDR2 FQNEAQ, per germline. Trimming at V came to 1 base and at J to 4 bases, leaving 3 bases not matched to a gene. The CDR3, as DNA: TGTGCCAGCAGCTTAGTGGACAGGGGGGCCTATGGCTACACCTTC. It yields the protein CASSLVDRGAYGYTF.

V usage is TRBV7-9 and J usage is TRBJ1-5; 7 bases align to TRBD1. Trimming at V came to 5 bases and at J to 9 bases, leaving 10 bases not matched to a gene. Germline lookup yields CDR1 SEHNR and CDR2 FQNEAQ (reference sequence). There are 14 residues in the CDR3. The CDR3 protein is CASSRTGVFGPQHF. The CDR3 nucleotides read TGTGCCAGCAGCCGAACAGGGGTATTTGGGCCCCAGCATTTT.

The chain carries TRBV9 and TRBJ1-6; 12 bases fit TRBD1. Losses at the gene ends were 0 bases for V and 7 bases for J; bases not matched to a gene: 5. The CDR3 contains 17 residues. Germline V gene sequence: CDR1 SGDLS, CDR2 YYNGEE. The CDR3 nucleotides read TGTGCCAGCAGCGTAGCCGGGACAGGGGGCGCGAATTCACCCCTCCACTTT. It translates to CASSVAGTGGANSPLHF.

For the CDR3, the DNA is TGTGCCAGCAGCCAAGTATTACAGATGAACACTGAAGCTTTCTTT. Its translation: CASSQVLQMNTEAFF. V is TRBV3-1 (or the pseudogene TRBV3-2) and J is TRBJ1-1; D is undetermined. V gave up 1 base and J gave up 0 bases, with 9 bases separating them. The CDR3 is made up of 15 amino acids. Per the germline V gene, CDR1 is LGHDT and CDR2 is YNNKEL (reference sequence).

Here the CDR3 reads CAFHETANYGYTF. In nucleotides, the CDR3 is TGTGCCTTCCATGAGACAGCTAACTATGGCTACACCTTC. The chain is built from TRBV30 and TRBJ1-2; tentative D call: TRBD1 (5 bases). CDR1 and CDR2 from the germline V gene are GTSNPN and SVGIG (reference sequence). CDR3 size: 13 residues. V gave up 7 bases and J gave up 0 bases, with 12 bases separating them.

The J gene is TRBJ1-5, the V gene TRBV6-2 or TRBV6-3; TRBD1 matches 8 bases. CDR1 is MNHEY and CDR2 is SVGEGT in the germline V gene. The length of the CDR3 is 17 residues. V trimming: 3 bases; J trimming: 2 bases; junction bases outside the gene matches: 9. CDR3: CASSYVAGGFGNQPQHF. DNA for the CDR3: TGTGCCAGCAGTTATGTGGCAGGGGGCTTTGGCAATCAGCCCCAGCATTTT.

The V and J genes are TRBV28 and TRBJ1-5, with 7 bases lining up with TRBD1. The CDR3 loop spans 15 amino acids. V gave up 6 bases and J gave up 0 bases; unmatched junction bases: 5. Germline-derived CDR1 and CDR2 are MDHEN and SYDVKM. The CDR3 loop reads CASSPTGHSNQPQHF. The CDR3 DNA reads TGTGCCAGCAGCCCGACAGGGCATAGCAATCAGCCCCAGCATTTT.

The chain uses TRBV5-6 and TRBJ1-5; D is perhaps TRBD1 (5 bases). The V end lost 4 bases, the J end lost 3 bases, and 14 bases lay between the germline ends. This CDR3 is built from 15 residues. CDR1 is SGHDT, CDR2 YYEEEE, per germline. CDR3 amino acids: CASSLGGTNNQPQHF. The CDR3 DNA follows: TGTGCCAGCAGCCTCGGGGGGACGAACAATCAGCCCCAGCATTTT.

About this clone: Other nucleotide sequences from this sample produce the same CDR3. The chain employs TRBV7-9 and TRBJ2-7; 8 bases are a match to TRBD1. The CDR3 totals 14 residues. V lost 2 bases to trimming and J lost 0 bases; unmatched junction nucleotides: 0. From germline, CDR1 is SEHNR and CDR2 FQNEAQ (reference sequence). CDR3 in DNA: TGTGCCAGCAGCTTACAGGGGGCCTCCTACGAGCAGTACTTC. Translated, it gives CASSLQGASYEQYF.

Concerning this clone itself: One junction end does not reproduce the germline sequence, and a read error may be involved. The chain couples TRBV28 to TRBJ1-6; D unclear. Germline-derived CDR1 and CDR2 are MDHEN and SYDVKM. There are 15 residues in the CDR3. The chain's CDR3 is CASSYPGSSNSPLHF. The CDR3, as DNA: TGTGCCAGCAGTTATCCCGGGTCCTCTAATTCACCCCTCCACTTT.

There are a few counts of this clone. The V gene is TRBV6-4, the J gene TRBJ2-1, with 9 bases fitting TRBD2. Germline V gives CDR1 MRHNA, CDR2 SNTAGT. The CDR3 runs 16 residues. V was clipped by 0 bases and J by 5 bases; unmatched bases: 5. This CDR3 reads CASSDSVLAGNNEQFF. CDR3 in DNA: TGTGCCAGCAGTGACTCGGTGCTAGCGGGGAACAATGAGCAGTTCTTC.

CDR3 protein: CASSLRTTSGQETQYF. CDR3 coding DNA: TGCGCCAGCAGCTTACGTACCACTAGCGGCCAAGAGACCCAGTACTTC. This chain joins TRBV5-1 and TRBJ2-5; 8 bases fit TRBD2. CDR1 is SGHRS, CDR2 YFSETQ, per germline. Unmatched junction bases numbered 7, after V lost 2 bases and J lost 1 base. This CDR3 comprises 16 residues.

V gene TRBV28 combines with J gene TRBJ1-4; D might be TRBD1 (5 bases). Deletions cut 11 bases from V and 2 bases from J, with 15 bases between. Germline V gene data show CDR1 as MDHEN and CDR2 as SYDVKM. The CDR3 length is 14 residues. The CDR3 DNA reads TGTGCCTCCATCGGCGGGGCGACTAATGAAAAACTGTTTTTT. Encoded protein: CASIGGATNEKLFF.